What follows is one TCR beta chain and its context. Its antigen is unknown. Because the CDR3's place on the DNA is in doubt, the DNA is left out and the CDR3 is given as listed by TCRdb. This sample stems from a study of vaccination and CD4 T cells after COVID-19. Study at large: The post-COVID sampling time was a median about 100 days after diagnosis, ranging from 35 to 161. Timing of post-vaccine sample collection was a median approximately 79 days after dose two, with a range of 14 to 241.

Sequencing of DNA taken from cultured CD4+ T cells relied on the Oncomine TCR Beta short-read assay. From the PCR reads, TCRdb called clonotypes with MiXCR, one entry per CDR3 protein. The sample carries about 20,000 distinct CDR3 sequences, roughly two fifths recorded once. Treatment of the sample: roughly nine-day PBMC culture with coronavirus spike peptide pools or control peptides (ViraFEST assay). ViraFEST grew antigen-specific T cells using peptide pools, then sequenced TCRs. CDR1 is SEHNR and CDR2 is FQNEAQ in the germline V gene (reference sequence). The CDR3 sequence runs 19 residues, both termini included.

This receptor was taken from a human donor who received a COVID-19 vaccine. This chain uses TRBV7-9 with TRBJ1-2. Material: CD4+ T cells from blood, cultured in vitro, obtained before SARS-CoV-2 vaccination. CDR3 sequence: CASSRVYEQYFGPEWGYTF.